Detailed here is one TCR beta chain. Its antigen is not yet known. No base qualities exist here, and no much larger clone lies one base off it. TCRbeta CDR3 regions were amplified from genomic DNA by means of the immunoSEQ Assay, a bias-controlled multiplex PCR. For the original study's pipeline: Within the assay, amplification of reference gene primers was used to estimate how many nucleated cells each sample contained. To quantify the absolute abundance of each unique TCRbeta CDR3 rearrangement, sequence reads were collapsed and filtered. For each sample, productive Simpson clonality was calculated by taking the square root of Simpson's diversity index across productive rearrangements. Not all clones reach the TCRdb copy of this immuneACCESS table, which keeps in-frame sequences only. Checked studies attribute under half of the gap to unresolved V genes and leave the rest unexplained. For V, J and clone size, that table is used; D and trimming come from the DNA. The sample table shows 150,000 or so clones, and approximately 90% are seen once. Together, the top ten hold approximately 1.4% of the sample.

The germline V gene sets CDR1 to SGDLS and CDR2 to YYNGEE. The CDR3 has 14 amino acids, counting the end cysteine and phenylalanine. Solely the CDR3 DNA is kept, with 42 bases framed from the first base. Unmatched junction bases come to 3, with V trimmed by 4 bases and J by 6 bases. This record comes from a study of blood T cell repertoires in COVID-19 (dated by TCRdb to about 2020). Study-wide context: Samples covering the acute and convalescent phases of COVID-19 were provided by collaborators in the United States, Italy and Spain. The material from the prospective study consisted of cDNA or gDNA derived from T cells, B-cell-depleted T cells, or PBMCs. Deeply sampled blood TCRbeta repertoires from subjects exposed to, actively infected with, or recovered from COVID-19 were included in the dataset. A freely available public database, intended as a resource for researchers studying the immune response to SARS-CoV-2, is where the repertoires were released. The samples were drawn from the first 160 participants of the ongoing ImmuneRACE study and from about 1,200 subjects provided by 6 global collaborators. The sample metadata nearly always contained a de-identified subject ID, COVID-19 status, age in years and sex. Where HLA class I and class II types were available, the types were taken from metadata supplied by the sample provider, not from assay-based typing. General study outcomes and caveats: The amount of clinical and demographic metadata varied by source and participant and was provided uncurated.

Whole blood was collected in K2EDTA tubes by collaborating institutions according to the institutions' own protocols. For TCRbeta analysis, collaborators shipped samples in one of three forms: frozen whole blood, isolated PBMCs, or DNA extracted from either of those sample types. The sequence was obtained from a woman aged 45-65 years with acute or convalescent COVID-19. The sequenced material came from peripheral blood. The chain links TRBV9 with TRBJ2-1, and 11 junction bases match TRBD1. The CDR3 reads CASSHGTGGNEQFF. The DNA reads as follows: TGTGCCAGCAGCCATGGGACAGGGGGCAATGAGCAGTTCTTC. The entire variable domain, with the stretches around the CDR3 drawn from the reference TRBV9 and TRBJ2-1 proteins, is DSGVTQTPKHLITATGQRVTLRCSPRSGDLSVYWYQQSLDQGLQFLIQYYNGEERAKGNILERFSAQQFPDLHSELNLSSLELGDSALYFCASSHGTGGNEQFFGPGTRLTVL.